This is a list of T cell receptor beta chains from one sample in a study of cytomegalovirus exposure and HLA in healthy donors. Sequencing was performed with immunoSEQ multiplex PCR; in TCRdb, only in-frame clones are kept and a portion is missing. The repertoire includes 180,000 or so clones, around 85% of them detected once, and almost 9.5% sits in the top ten. Specimen: PBMCs. These receptors were taken from a man younger than 35 in good health and CMV-seropositive. The CDR3 runs from the conserved cysteine through the conserved F or W. Part of the rows lack a size; the others show once, few, many or a class for expanded clones.

J: TRBJ1-4; size: .; V: TRBV7-8; CDR3: CASSSIGQGNNEKLFF
J: TRBJ2-2; size: .; V: TRBV27; CDR3: CASSARDRGSGELFF
J: TRBJ1-1; size: few; V: TRBV6-4; CDR3: CASSVALSTEAFF
J: TRBJ2-1; size: .; V: TRBV27; CDR3: CASSLGDRDSYNEQFF
J: TRBJ1-2; size: .; V: TRBV2; CDR3: CASSEALPADPRGYGYTF
J: TRBJ2-1; size: .; V: TRBV6-6; CDR3: CASSPARDEQFF
J: TRBJ1-2; size: .; V: TRBV6-4; CDR3: CATRSRPYGYTF
J: .; size: .; V: TRBV6-1; CDR3: CASLSYEQYF
J: TRBJ2-1; size: .; V: TRBV9; CDR3: CASSVSGQGGYNEQFF
J: TRBJ2-3; size: .; V: TRBV5-6; CDR3: CASSPEYTDTQYF
J: TRBJ2-5; size: .; V: TRBV18; CDR3: CASSPLDREETQYF
J: TRBJ2-7; size: .; V: TRBV27; CDR3: CASSFGGYEQYF
J: TRBJ2-2; size: .; V: TRBV5-4; CDR3: CASSPATGPFGELFF
J: TRBJ2-1; size: .; V: TRBV7-3; CDR3: CASSLRAGGLVEQFF
J: TRBJ1-6; size: few; V: TRBV6-9; CDR3: CPPQARAPLHF
J: TRBJ2-3; size: .; V: TRBV6-4; CDR3: CASSARLAGGPDTQYF
J: TRBJ1-6; size: few; V: TRBV7-3; CDR3: CASSLTGTKDSPLHF
J: TRBJ1-6; size: .; V: TRBV9; CDR3: CASSVDSLGISPLHF
J: TRBJ2-2; size: .; V: TRBV9; CDR3: CASSGQRTNTGELFF
J: TRBJ1-1; size: .; V: TRBV5-5; CDR3: CASRGDLGNTEAFF
J: TRBJ2-5; size: .; V: TRBV10-2; CDR3: CASSDRYQETQYF
J: TRBJ1-2; size: .; V: TRBV10-3; CDR3: CATIGGRQGGYTF
J: TRBJ2-1; size: .; V: TRBV19; CDR3: CASSPRQGGDEQFF
J: TRBJ1-1; size: .; V: TRBV9; CDR3: CASSVGPPGTGTTEAFF
J: TRBJ1-5; size: .; V: TRBV5-1; CDR3: CASRPGTSNQPQHF
J: TRBJ2-7; size: .; V: TRBV7-6; CDR3: CASSLTPTGDEQYF
J: TRBJ2-7; size: few; V: TRBV4-2; CDR3: CASSQEAGTGGYEQYF
J: TRBJ1-4; size: .; V: TRBV11-2; CDR3: CASSPWGTGGRDEKLFF
J: TRBJ1-2; size: once; V: TRBV6-6; CDR3: CASSYIGVNYGYTF
J: .; size: .; V: TRBV5-4; CDR3: CASSHWDRGSYEQYF
J: TRBJ2-3; size: .; V: TRBV5-1; CDR3: CASTIRGSGSGDTQYF
J: TRBJ1-2; size: .; V: TRBV7-9; CDR3: CASSPQGISGYTF
J: TRBJ1-1; size: .; V: TRBV6-1; CDR3: CASSARLNTEAFF
J: TRBJ2-3; size: .; V: TRBV19; CDR3: CASSIDDARDRPRF
J: TRBJ2-7; size: .; V: TRBV27; CDR3: CASTGDHEQYF
J: TRBJ2-3; size: few; V: TRBV4-3; CDR3: CASSPFRGSTDTQYF
J: TRBJ1-2; size: .; V: TRBV7-9; CDR3: CASSLETATYGYTF
J: TRBJ2-1; size: .; V: TRBV7-9; CDR3: CASSPQFNEQFF
J: TRBJ2-7; size: .; V: TRBV30; CDR3: CAWSVDSGGSYEQYF
J: TRBJ1-2; size: .; V: TRBV10-2; CDR3: CASSGQYGYTF